This T cell receptor beta chain was retrieved from a study of Graves' ophthalmopathy and Graves' hyperthyroidism (dated by TCRdb to between 2017 and 2018). Regarding the research as a whole: Peripheral blood samples were taken at the time of initial diagnosis, before any treatment was given. TCR beta repertoire signatures were used to distinguish Graves' ophthalmopathy from Graves' hyperthyroidism and to predict progression to ophthalmopathy. In total, 135 blood samples were TCR-sequenced: 40 to 45 ophthalmopathy, around 75 hyperthyroidism and about 17 hyperthyroidism-to-ophthalmopathy patients. To explore V-J signatures that distinguish ophthalmopathy from hyperthyroidism, a discovery set of 95 to 100 patients was enrolled, made up of 40 to 45 with ophthalmopathy and fewer than 60 with stable hyperthyroidism. The independent validation cohort included 18 hyperthyroidism patients plus 17 patients who later progressed from hyperthyroidism to ophthalmopathy. In roughly 6 hyperthyroidism patients, T-cell repertoires of thyroid tissue and blood were compared. Following sampling, methimazole starting at 30 mg daily was administered to hyperthyroidism patients, and high-dose intravenous methylprednisolone was administered to ophthalmopathy patients. The 75 to 100 discovery patients were divided at random into training and test sets in a 7:3 ratio.

V is clipped by 5 bases and J by 0 bases, and the sequence between their germline boundaries is 13 bases long. CDR1 and CDR2 were assigned from the germline V gene as MDHEN and SYDVKM. From cysteine to phenylalanine, the CDR3 is 15 amino acids long. Left in the record is the CDR3 DNA by itself, 45 bases read in frame from the first base. Findings and caveats that apply to the study as a whole: In cross-validation, the 13-signature model distinguished ophthalmopathy from stable hyperthyroidism with approximately 88% sensitivity and roughly 81% specificity, and in the test set the corresponding values were roughly 80% and 75%. Most of the expanded thyroid clonotypes with a frequency above 0.001 were also detected in blood, and it was suggested that the thyroid immune response may be reflected by blood repertoires. Sample size was not predetermined statistically, and investigators were not blinded to group allocation. In validation, the model predicted ophthalmopathy progression with about 64% sensitivity and around 72% specificity; some twelve predicted patients were CT-confirmed with GO in a median of approximately 6.5 months.

In this sample, this clonotype turned up many times. What this receptor recognizes is not known. There are no base qualities to consult, and no much larger clone falls within one base. Stable hyperthyroidism was defined as no progression to ophthalmopathy within 18 months of follow-up. Hyperthyroidism patients were newly diagnosed, with disease duration under 2 months, and aged 18 to 65 years. Patients were excluded if they had other autoimmune diseases, uncontrolled infections, pregnancy or lactation. Clinical symptoms, serum thyroxine, TRAb, thyroid ultrasound and orbital computed tomography formed the basis of the diagnosis. PBMCs were isolated from 8 to 10 ml of fresh peripheral blood by Ficoll-Paque density gradient centrifugation. Total RNA was extracted using Trizol reagent, and RNA quality was checked on an Agilent 2100 Bioanalyzer. TCR beta CDR3 regions were amplified from RNA transcripts for repertoire sequencing. The first round of RT-PCR was done with HTBI primers and the Qiagen OneStep RT-PCR kit, and was followed by a second round of multiplex PCR, then size selection and purification. Libraries were sequenced paired-end with 100 bp reads on an Illumina HiSeq2000. Regarding the original processing steps: SOAPnuke was used to process the reads, removing any read that contained adapters or uncalled bases, had a mean Phred below 15, or lacked an exact match to the constant primer or identifier. COPE v1.2.5 was used to merge high-quality paired reads. Clonotypes were defined as unique nucleotide sequences and were aligned to IMGT TRB V, D and J references using MiTCR v1.1. Analysis was restricted to V-J combinations with a frequency above 0.0001, which covered roughly 99% of repertoires. A TCR clonal expansion and chaos score per V-J combination was defined as the ratio of F50 clonal expansion to chaos observed in the TCRdist matrix. Welch's t-statistics and random forest were used to narrow the features down to about twelve V-J combinations, which were then fed into a naive Bayes classifier. The similarity between thyroid and blood repertoires was quantified using the Morisita-Horn index. The raw public reads went through TCRdb reprocessing: fastp at Q25, MiXCR clone calling, in-frame beta chains kept. Rows merge per CDR3 protein into single entries with the most common DNA and genes. The V and J calls were determined by TCRdb, not by the authors. Present in this sample are hundreds of thousands of distinct CDR3 sequences, roughly 20% of which were seen just once. The ten most abundant clones make up approximately 6.9% of the sample.

Sequencing was performed on peripheral blood. This chain is built from TRBV28 and TRBJ1-2; the D gene is perhaps TRBD1, on 6 matching bases. This clonotype was obtained from a woman younger than 35 with stable Graves' hyperthyroidism. Some clones in this sample may be carry-over from other donors' samples. Donor details come from another sample of the same person, matched by shared clones. The CDR3 protein sequence reads: CASSIPQGANYGYTF. In nucleotide form, the sequence is TGTGCCAGCAGTATCCCACAGGGAGCTAACTATGGCTACACCTTC.